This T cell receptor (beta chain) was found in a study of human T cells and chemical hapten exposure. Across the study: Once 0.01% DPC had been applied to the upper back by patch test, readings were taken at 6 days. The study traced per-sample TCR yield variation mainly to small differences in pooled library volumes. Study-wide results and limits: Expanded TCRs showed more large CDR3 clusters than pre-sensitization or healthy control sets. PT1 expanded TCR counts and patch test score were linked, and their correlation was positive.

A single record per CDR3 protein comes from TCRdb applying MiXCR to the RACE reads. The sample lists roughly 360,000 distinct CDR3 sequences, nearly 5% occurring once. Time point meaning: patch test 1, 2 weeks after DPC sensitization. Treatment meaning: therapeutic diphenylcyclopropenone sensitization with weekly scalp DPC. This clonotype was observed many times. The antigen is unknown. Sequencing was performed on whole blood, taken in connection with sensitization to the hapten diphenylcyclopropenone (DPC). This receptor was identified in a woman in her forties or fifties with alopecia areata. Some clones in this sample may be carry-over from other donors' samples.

CDR3 amino acids: CSVVLAGESGETQYF. For the CDR3, the DNA is TGCAGCGTCGTGCTAGCGGGAGAGTCGGGAGAGACCCAGTACTTC. The chain links TRBV29-1 to TRBJ2-5; 10 bases fit TRBD2. V lost 6 bases to trimming and J lost 4 bases; unmatched junction nucleotides: 11. Germline-derived CDR1 and CDR2 are SQVTM and ANQGSEA. This CDR3 region has 15 residues.